A single T cell receptor (beta chain) is shown here with its context. The data belong to a study of T cell changes during pregnancy in multiple sclerosis. Assay used: immunoSEQ multiplex PCR; TCRdb lists only in-frame clones, some missing. This repertoire shows over 2,000 clones, around 80% found once; its top ten account for around 38%. The sample consisted of CD4+ T cells from PBMCs (not recorded whether the cells were cultured). The sequence derives from a female patient with multiple sclerosis, enrolled in a pregnancy study. Some clones in this sample may be carry-over from other donors' samples.

CDR3 DNA: TGTGCCAGCAGTCCGCGGGAGGGGCAGCCCCAGCATTTT. Its protein is CASSPREGQPQHF. V usage is TRBV6-5 and J usage is TRBJ1-5, with TRBD1 as a possible D gene (5 bases). The CDR3 contains 13 residues. Germline loops: CDR1 MNHEY, CDR2 SVGAGI. Trimming took 5 bases from V and 7 from J, leaving 12 bases between them.